The clone carrying this TCR beta chain was picked up a small number of times. The data derive from a study of cytomegalovirus exposure and HLA in healthy donors. Germline values: CDR1 SQVTM, CDR2 ANQGSEA. V shed 4 bases and J shed 8 bases, with 11 bases lying between them. The CDR3 spans 11 residues. PCR amplification relied on 60 Vbeta primers (plus 13 Jbeta primers). Produced via immunoSEQ multiplex PCR; TCRdb's table is partial and in-frame only. The data show about 69,000 clones, around 68% seen once. Sequenced material: PBMCs. The clonotype comes from a woman under 40 in good health and CMV-seronegative. The chain recombines TRBV29-1 with TRBJ1-2; maybe TRBD1 (5 bases). The CDR3 sequence is CSVGKGRGYTF. For the CDR3, the DNA is TGCAGCGTTGGAAAGGGGCGGGGCTACACCTTC.